This record concerns one TCR beta chain sequence. After constant-region reverse-primer amplification, full-length variable regions underwent semi-nested PCR with Nested Universal Primer A. TCRdb re-called the 5' RACE reads with MiXCR, one entry per CDR3 protein. This sample has about 40,000 distinct CDR3 sequences, with around 18% found just once. The V gene's germline CDR1 is KGHSH and CDR2 LQKENI. The CDR3 length is 16 residues. After removal of 0 bases from V and 2 bases from J, the junction contained 3 bases not matched to a gene. The sample taken for sequencing was naive CD4+ T cells sorted from a lymph node. Specified subset: naive CD4+ T cells, CD4+CD45RA+CD25-. The clonotype was recovered from a female donor with breast cancer. The chain employs TRBV18 and TRBJ1-2; 10 nucleotides match TRBD1. CDR3 sequence (DNA): TGTGCCAGCTCACCACCCTTGGGACAGGGGAACTATGGCTACACCTTC. Translated, it gives CASSPPLGQGNYGYTF.